The entry below gives a single T cell receptor beta chain sequence along with its context. Its specific antigen is unknown. No qualities accompany the bases; no much larger clone lies one base away. The CDR3 spans 13 residues, from the cysteine through the phenylalanine. Only the CDR3 portion is preserved as DNA: 39 bases, with reading frame beginning at the first base. CDR1 and CDR2 are read off the germline V gene (reference sequence) as MNHEY and SMNVEV. Trimming accounts for 5 bases at V and 8 bases at J, while the number of junction bases matched to no gene is 6. The cohort was made up of 666 healthy bone marrow donors. At the time of sampling, all cohort members were nominally healthy, though unrecorded immune exposures were likely present. The donor tested CMV seronegative and was one of the 352 seronegative cohort members. A peripheral blood sample was collected from each donor, and TCR beta sequencing was performed on peripheral blood mononuclear cells. The Qiagen DNeasy Blood Extraction Kit was used to extract genomic DNA from the blood cell samples.

This sample was taken from a study of cytomegalovirus exposure and HLA in healthy donors (dated by TCRdb to about 2017). Background on the whole study: In an earlier analysis of about 560 of the donors, 276 Gb of sequence data and approximately 120 million unique TCR beta sequences from some 170 million T cells were reported. Typing coverage differed by locus: A, B, C, DRB1 and DQB1 were typed in about 629-630 donors, DQA1 in about 510, DPA1 in approximately 600, and DPB1 in just under 490. The study profiled the T cell repertoires of hundreds of subjects by immunosequencing and related them to cytomegalovirus serostatus. An earlier analysis of about 600 of the donors used high-throughput TCR beta sequencing to judge whether each TCR beta V gene segment behaved as functional or pseudogenic. Several DR-DQ haplotypes were treated as single units for association and clustering because of strong linkage in the cohort. Besides the first cohort of approximately 710 subjects, a separate validation cohort made up of 120 different subjects was used. A later genetic analysis took genome-wide SNP genotypes for about 55% of the 666 donors and used that subset as a discovery cohort. HLA typing covered class I and class II loci at four-digit resolution. To predict cytomegalovirus infection status, the study brought together high-throughput TCR immunosequencing, statistical association of individual TCRs with disease status, and machine learning. Approximately 300 gigabases of sequencing data and roughly 80 million unique TCR sequences made up an early release that covered fewer than 650 HLA-typed donors. Donor age, sex, ethnicity and CMV serostatus were collected together with the repertoire data. In the later analysis, no new phenotypic data were used to find candidate immune exposures; instead, reliance was placed on TCR beta sequences and their occurrence across donors. The genetic ancestry cluster associated with self-reported Caucasian donors included 81% of the approximately 430 genotyped donors. On average, 235,054 unique TCR beta nucleotide sequences were sequenced per donor among roughly 430 genotyped donors of the cohort, with roughly a sixth of those sequences being non-productive. The study was designed to test whether signatures of past pathogen exposure could be identified by cataloging public T cell receptors. In a later analysis, previously published TCR beta repertoires from hundreds of donors were re-analyzed and high-resolution HLA genotyping was added so that TCR occurrence patterns could be studied. Every repertoire in the discovery cohort had been generated on one and the same sequencing platform. Broader findings and caveats from the paper: In a later analysis, the rate of TCR association differed among HLA loci, with DRB1 alleles having the most associated TCRs and HLA-C alleles having the fewest. HLA typing was unavailable for some donors at each locus, so association tests used only the typed subset. A few of the identified cytomegalovirus-associated TCR beta chains were confirmed in vitro to be specific for cytomegalovirus antigens. In a later analysis, HLA-associated TCR beta chains were found to be more clonally expanded and to have lower generation probabilities than equally common non-associated chains. An association between a missense DCLRE1C variant and V-gene and J-gene trimming of TCR beta chains was found in a later genetic analysis and replicated in an independent cohort. According to the authors, the approach could potentially be generalized to other disease states and immunological phenotypes. CMV serostatus was the only immune exposure information available for the cohort. Correlated functional status among segregating V segments might be attributable to linkage disequilibrium, but an unknown experimental factor could not be ruled out. The presence/absence analyses assumed that sequencing depth was roughly uniform across donors, and that assumption may not be true. In a later analysis, several top co-occurrence clusters were reported to appear linked to parvovirus B19, influenza, CMV and Epstein-Barr virus. According to a later analysis, most CMV-associated TCR beta chains appeared to be HLA-restricted, and the HLA associations seemed to be driven largely by CMV exposure. Some IMGT-functional V segments, including TRBV6-2 and TRBV6-3, could not be distinguished by the 87-base-pair reads and were therefore excluded. According to a later genetic analysis, donors in an Asian-associated ancestry cluster had fewer N-insertions in productive TCRs than the approximately 700-donor mean. A cluster of highly shared sequence variants was judged likely to represent a technical artifact of the sequencing pipeline. The classifier was reported to diagnose cytomegalovirus status with high specificity and sensitivity in both the original and validation cohorts. In the study, about 150 TCR beta chains were listed as associated with cytomegalovirus. In a later analysis, more than 15,000 TCR beta sequences were associated with specific HLA alleles at a false discovery rate of 0.05. When HLA alleles, especially DR and DQ, strongly co-occurred, attributing TCR associations to individual alleles was difficult. Broadly in line with IMGT annotations, most TCR beta V segments showed up in productive rearrangements about 90% or about 30% of the time in an earlier analysis of 450 to 600 of the donors. Across donors, most TCR sequences were observed very rarely, whereas some public TCRs were present in many individuals. In this cohort, only TCR beta chains were sequenced, and detectable features were limited by the absence of alpha or paired-chain data. A further reported finding was that TCR beta sequences accurately predicted the HLA-A and HLA-B alleles for most subjects in the first cohort. Over 15 rarely observed V segments, including chromosome 9 orphons, were excluded from the earlier analysis of 550 to 700 of the donors because counts were too low.

Library preparation used the immunoSEQ multiplex PCR assay. For the multiplex PCR, a mixture combining 60 forward primers for TCR Vbeta segments and 13 reverse primers for TCR Jbeta segments was used. Amplification of the CDR3 region of rearranged TCR beta genes was performed with a multiplex PCR assay on genomic DNA. On the Illumina HiSeq System, the amplified TCR beta libraries were sequenced as 87-base-pair reads. In the authors' own workflow: In a later analysis, some 80 million unique TCR beta chains were counted across the 690 or so repertoires, and approximately 11 million of these chains were shared by at least two donors. A nearest-neighbor algorithm error-corrected the raw reads and collapsed the reads into unique sequences, merging closely related sequences to remove PCR and sequencing errors. CDR3 sequences were aligned to IMGT reference sequences to assign V, D and J gene segments. Each retained sequence needed at least a six-nucleotide match to both a V gene segment and a J gene segment. Rearrangements were classified as productive when the CDR3 lacked stop codons and remained in frame with V and J, and all other rearrangements were classified as non-productive. CDR3 was defined according to IMGT convention as the region running from the second conserved V-encoded cysteine to the conserved J-encoded phenylalanine. In an earlier analysis of 550 to 650 of the donors, sequences lacking an unambiguous match to a single V gene segment were excluded. In an earlier analysis of about 590 of the donors, a V segment was called functional when productive rearrangements were above 56.7%, and segregating when the standard deviation between donors exceeded 5%. To diagnose cytomegalovirus status from the catalog of TCR beta chain sequences, a statistical classification framework was built. V and J gene assignment, in a later analysis, came from comparing TCR nucleotide sequences with IMGT/GENE-DB human TR gene sequences. In a later analysis, CDR3 sequences and most-parsimonious VDJ recombination scenarios were assigned using the TCRdist pipeline. A later analysis defined each TCR beta chain by its CDR3 amino acid sequence plus V-gene family, and excluded reads lacking a unique V-gene family. To address suspected cross-contamination and a sequencing artifact, a later analysis removed over 500 highly shared, low-generation-probability nucleotide sequences. A later analysis calculated a clonal expansion index for each public chain from normalized within-repertoire ranks of inferred template counts. A later analysis computed generation probabilities with a VDJ recombination model fitted to out-of-frame rearrangements, and checked the results against IGoR. A later analysis scored TCR-TCR, TCR-HLA and TCR-CMV co-occurrence with hypergeometric tests, applying a repertoire-size bias correction to TCR pairs. In a later analysis, false discovery rates were estimated by permuting HLA or CMV assignments 20 times. In a later analysis, co-occurring TCRs were grouped with DBSCAN, and TCRdist sequence similarity was added when clustering was performed within HLA-allele-positive subsets. Co-occurrence clustering excluded repertoires with fewer than 30,000 or more than 120,000 public chains, plus five with anomalous nucleotide sharing. Sourced from immuneACCESS, this table was stored by TCRdb with only in-frame sequences that have V and J called. A share of the clones is absent; for the studies checked, an unresolved V gene accounts for under half, and the remainder has no known explanation. V and J calls and clone size come straight from that table; D and trimming were deduced from the DNA. This sample gives under 130,000 clones in total; 60% to 80% of them show up just once. Approximately 3% of the sample rests with the top ten.

In this chain, TRBV27 is recombined with TRBJ2-4, and TRBD1 aligns with 7 junction nucleotides. Sequencing was carried out using PBMCs. The receptor comes from a man aged 30 to 45 in good health and CMV-seronegative. The DNA is as follows: TGTGCCAGCAGTCCTCGGGACAGACACATTCAGTACTTC. This translates into CASSPRDRHIQYF.